This TCR beta chain was obtained from a study of blood T cell repertoires in COVID-19 (TCRdb year 2020). A note on the overall study: Collaborator samples came from the United States, Italy and Spain and covered acute and convalescent phases of COVID-19. HLA class I and class II types, where available, came from metadata supplied by the sample provider rather than from assay-based typing. Nearly every sample came with metadata listing a de-identified subject ID, COVID-19 status, age in years and sex. The repertoires were made available in a free public database intended to serve as a resource for research on the immune response to SARS-CoV-2. The material from the prospective study consisted of cDNA or gDNA derived from T cells, B-cell-depleted T cells, or PBMCs. Samples came from the ongoing ImmuneRACE study (first 160 participants) plus 1,254 subjects from 6 global collaborators. Deeply sampled blood TCRbeta repertoires from subjects exposed to, actively infected with, or recovered from COVID-19 were included in the dataset.

Whole blood was collected in K2EDTA tubes by collaborating institutions according to the institutions' own protocols. For TCRbeta analysis, collaborators shipped samples as frozen whole blood, isolated PBMCs, or DNA extracted from either of those sample types. What the research found in general, with its limitations: The quantity of clinical and demographic metadata differed by source and by participant and was supplied without curation.

On this clone: This receptor's antigen is unknown. No much larger clone is present one base from it, and per-base qualities are unavailable.

The immunoSEQ Assay, a bias-controlled multiplex PCR, was used to amplify TCRbeta CDR3 regions from genomic DNA. The original pipeline was this. The number of nucleated cells in each sample was estimated by amplification of reference gene primers within the assay. Sequence reads were collapsed and filtered to measure the absolute abundance of every unique TCRbeta CDR3 rearrangement. For each sample, productive Simpson clonality was calculated by taking the square root of Simpson's diversity index across productive rearrangements. Entries here come from immuneACCESS through TCRdb and include only in-frame sequences with V and J called. Some clones fail to appear in such tables; in the studies checked, an unresolved V gene covers under half of the shortfall, and the cause of the remainder is unknown. The V and J calls and clone size come from that table; D and trimming were worked out from the DNA. Recorded for this sample are 100,000 to 110,000 clones; around four fifths of them occurred a single time. The ten most abundant clones make up 10% to 15% of the sample.

The germline V and J ends show losses of 5 bases and 5 bases respectively, and no gene match explains 5 bases of the junction. The CDR3 contains 14 residues, cysteine and phenylalanine counted. Just CDR3 DNA is preserved here, 42 bases in frame from base 1. The CDR1 and CDR2 encoded by the germline V gene are KGHSH and LQKENI. The clonotype originates from a man over 45 with active or convalescent COVID-19. The rearranged segments are TRBV18 and TRBJ1-5; a stretch of 8 junction bases matches TRBD1. Sequencing was performed on peripheral blood. The DNA reads as follows: TGTGCCAGCTCAGGGACAGGAAATCATCAGCCCCAGCATTTT. This translates into CASSGTGNHQPQHF.